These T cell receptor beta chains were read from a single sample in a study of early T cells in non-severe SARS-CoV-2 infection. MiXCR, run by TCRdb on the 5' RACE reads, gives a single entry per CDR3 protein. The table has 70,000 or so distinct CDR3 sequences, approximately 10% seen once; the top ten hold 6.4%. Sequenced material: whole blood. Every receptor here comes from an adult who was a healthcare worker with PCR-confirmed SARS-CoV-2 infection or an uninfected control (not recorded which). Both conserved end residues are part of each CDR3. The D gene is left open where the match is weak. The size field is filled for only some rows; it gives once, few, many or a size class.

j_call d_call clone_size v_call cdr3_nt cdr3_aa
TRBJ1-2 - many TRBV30 TGTGCCTGGAGTGTTGCGGGAGGTTCAGGCTATGGCTACACCTTC CAWSVAGGSGYGYTF
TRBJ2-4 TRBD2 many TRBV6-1 TGTGCCAGCAGTGAGGCTTTACGTGGGAGGGCCGTTGACATTCAGTACTTC CASSEALRGRAVDIQYF
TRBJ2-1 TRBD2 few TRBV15 TGTGCCACCAGCCTTCGACTAGCGGTGAACAATGAGCAGTTCTTC CATSLRLAVNNEQFF
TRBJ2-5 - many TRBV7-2 TGTGCCAGCAGCCCACCCTCTAGGGAGACCCAGTACTTC CASSPPSRETQYF
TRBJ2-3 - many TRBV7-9 TGTGCCAGCAGCCTCCGGACCCCCACAGATACGCAGTATTTT CASSLRTPTDTQYF
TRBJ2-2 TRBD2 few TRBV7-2 TGTGCCAGCAGCTTTAGCGGGACGGCCGGGGAGCTGTTTTTT CASSFSGTAGELFF
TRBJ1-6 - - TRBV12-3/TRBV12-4 TGTGCCAGCAGCGGCGGGGACCACCAAAATTCACCCCTCCACTTT CASSGGDHQNSPLHF
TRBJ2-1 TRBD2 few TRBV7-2 TGTGCCAGCAGCTTACCCCGACTAGCGGGGTACAATGAGCAGTTCTTC CASSLPRLAGYNEQFF
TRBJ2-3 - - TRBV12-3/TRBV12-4 TGTGCCAGCAGGCCCACTAGCCCAGATACGCAGTATTTT CASRPTSPDTQYF
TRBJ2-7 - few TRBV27 TGTGCCAGCAGTTGGGCCCCTGGTGGATCCTACGAGCAGTACTTC CASSWAPGGSYEQYF
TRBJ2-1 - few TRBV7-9 TGTGCCAGCAGCCCCTCCGGGAGTCCCTACAATGAGCAGTTCTTC CASSPSGSPYNEQFF
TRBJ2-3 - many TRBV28 TGTGCCAGCAGTTTCGGGGGCCCTAGCACAGATACGCAGTATTTT CASSFGGPSTDTQYF
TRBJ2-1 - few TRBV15 TGTGCCACCAGCGCGCGGGACAATGAGCAGTTCTTC CATSARDNEQFF
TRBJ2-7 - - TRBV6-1 TGTGCCAGCATTTTGTCCGGGGTCTCCTACGAGCAGTACTTC CASILSGVSYEQYF
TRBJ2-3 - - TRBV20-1 TGCAGTGCCCAACAGGGAACAGATACGCAGTATTTT CSAQQGTDTQYF
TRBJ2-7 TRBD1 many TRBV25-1 TGTGCCAGCAGTGATCCCACGGACAGGGGTCCTACGGAGCAGTACTTC CASSDPTDRGPTEQYF
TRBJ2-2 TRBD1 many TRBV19 TGTGCCAGTATGGGACAGGGGGCATCGGGGGAGCTGTTTTTT CASMGQGASGELFF